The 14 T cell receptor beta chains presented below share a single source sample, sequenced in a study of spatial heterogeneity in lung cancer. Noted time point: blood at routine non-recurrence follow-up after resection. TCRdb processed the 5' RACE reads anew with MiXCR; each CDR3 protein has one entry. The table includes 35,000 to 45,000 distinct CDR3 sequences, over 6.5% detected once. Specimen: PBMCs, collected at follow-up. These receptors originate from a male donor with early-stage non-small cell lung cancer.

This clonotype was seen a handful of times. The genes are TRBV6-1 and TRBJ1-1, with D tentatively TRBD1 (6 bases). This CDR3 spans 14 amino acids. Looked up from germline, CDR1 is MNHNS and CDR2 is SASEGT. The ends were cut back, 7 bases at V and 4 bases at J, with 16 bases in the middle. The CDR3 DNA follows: TGTGCCAGCACGAGAGTGTTGGGGGCCACTGAAGCTTTCTTT. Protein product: CASTRVLGATEAFF.

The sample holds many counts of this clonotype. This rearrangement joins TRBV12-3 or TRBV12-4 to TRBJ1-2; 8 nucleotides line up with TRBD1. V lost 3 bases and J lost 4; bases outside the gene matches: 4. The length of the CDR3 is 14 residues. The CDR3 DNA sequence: TGTGCCAGCAGTTTTCAGGGGGCGGTCTATGGCTACACCTTC. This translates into CASSFQGAVYGYTF.

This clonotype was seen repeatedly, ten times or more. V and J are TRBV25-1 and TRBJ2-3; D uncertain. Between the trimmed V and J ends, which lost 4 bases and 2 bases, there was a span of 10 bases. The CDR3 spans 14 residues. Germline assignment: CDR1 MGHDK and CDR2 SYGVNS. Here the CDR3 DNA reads TGTGCCAGCAGTGCTCCACATTCCACAGATACGCAGTATTTT. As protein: CASSAPHSTDTQYF.

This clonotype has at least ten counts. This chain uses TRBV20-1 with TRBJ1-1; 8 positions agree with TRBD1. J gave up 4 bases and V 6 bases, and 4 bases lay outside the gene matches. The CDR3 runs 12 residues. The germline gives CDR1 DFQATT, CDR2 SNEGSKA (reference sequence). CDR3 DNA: TGCAGTGCGGGACAGGCGGGCACTGAAGCTTTCTTT. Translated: CSAGQAGTEAFF.

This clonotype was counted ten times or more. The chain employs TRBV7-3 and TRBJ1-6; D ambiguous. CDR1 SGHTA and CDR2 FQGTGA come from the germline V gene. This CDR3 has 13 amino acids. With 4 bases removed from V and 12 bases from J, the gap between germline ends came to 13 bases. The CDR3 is CASSSEPRLPLHF. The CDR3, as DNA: TGTGCCAGCAGCTCGGAGCCCCGGTTACCCCTCCACTTT.

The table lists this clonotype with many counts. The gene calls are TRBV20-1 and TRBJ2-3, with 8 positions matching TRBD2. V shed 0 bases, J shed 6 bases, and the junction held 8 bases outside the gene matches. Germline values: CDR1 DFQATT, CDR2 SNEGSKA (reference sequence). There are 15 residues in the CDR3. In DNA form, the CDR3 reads TGCAGTGCTAGAGATTGGGGCGGGGGGACGGATACGCAGTATTTT. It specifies CSARDWGGGTDTQYF.

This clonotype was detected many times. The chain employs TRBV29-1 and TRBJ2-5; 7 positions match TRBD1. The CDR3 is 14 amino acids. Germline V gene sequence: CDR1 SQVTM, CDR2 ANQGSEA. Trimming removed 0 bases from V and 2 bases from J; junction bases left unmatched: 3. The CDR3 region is CSVEDTGAQETQYF. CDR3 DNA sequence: TGCAGCGTTGAAGATACAGGGGCTCAAGAGACCCAGTACTTC.

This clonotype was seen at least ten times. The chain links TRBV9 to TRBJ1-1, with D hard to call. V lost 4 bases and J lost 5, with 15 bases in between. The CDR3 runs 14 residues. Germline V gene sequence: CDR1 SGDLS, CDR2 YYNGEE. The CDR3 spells CASSHFGGGTEAFF. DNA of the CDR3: TGTGCCAGCAGCCACTTTGGAGGAGGGACTGAAGCTTTCTTT. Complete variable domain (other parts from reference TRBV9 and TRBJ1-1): DSGVTQTPKHLITATGQRVTLRCSPRSGDLSVYWYQQSLDQGLQFLIQYYNGEERAKGNILERFSAQQFPDLHSELNLSSLELGDSALYFCASSHFGGGTEAFFGQGTRLTVV.

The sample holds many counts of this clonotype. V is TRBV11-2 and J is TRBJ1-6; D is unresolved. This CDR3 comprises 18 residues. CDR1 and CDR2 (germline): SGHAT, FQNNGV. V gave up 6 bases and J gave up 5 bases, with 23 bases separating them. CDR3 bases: TGTGCCAGCAGTCACTCCCCCTACACCCAAGAAAATAATTCACCCCTCCACTTT. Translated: CASSHSPYTQENNSPLHF.

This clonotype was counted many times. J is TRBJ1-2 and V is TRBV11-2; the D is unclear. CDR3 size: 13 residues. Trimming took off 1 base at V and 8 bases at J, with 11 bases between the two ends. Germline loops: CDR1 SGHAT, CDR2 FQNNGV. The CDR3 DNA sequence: TGTGCCAGCAGCTTAGGCTGGGCGGACGGCTACACCTTC. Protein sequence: CASSLGWADGYTF.

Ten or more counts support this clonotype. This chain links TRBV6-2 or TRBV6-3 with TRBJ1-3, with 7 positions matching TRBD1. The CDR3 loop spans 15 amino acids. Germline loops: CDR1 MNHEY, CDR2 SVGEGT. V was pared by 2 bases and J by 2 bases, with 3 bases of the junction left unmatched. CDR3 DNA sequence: TGTGCCAGCAGTTACGGCGGGACAGCTGGAAACACCATATATTTT. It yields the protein CASSYGGTAGNTIYF.

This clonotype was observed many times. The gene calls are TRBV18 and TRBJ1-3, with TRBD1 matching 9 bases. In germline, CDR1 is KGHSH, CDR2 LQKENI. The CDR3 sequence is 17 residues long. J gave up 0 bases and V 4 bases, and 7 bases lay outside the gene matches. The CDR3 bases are TGTGCCAGCTCACTAACGGGACAGGGCATCTCTGGAAACACCATATATTTT. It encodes CASSLTGQGISGNTIYF.

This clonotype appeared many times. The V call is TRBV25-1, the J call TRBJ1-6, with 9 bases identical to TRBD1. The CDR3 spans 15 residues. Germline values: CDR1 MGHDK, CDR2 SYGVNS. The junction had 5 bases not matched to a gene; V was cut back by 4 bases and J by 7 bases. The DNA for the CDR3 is TGTGCCAGCAGTGTCGGGACAGGGTGGAATTCACCCCTCCACTTT. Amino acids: CASSVGTGWNSPLHF.

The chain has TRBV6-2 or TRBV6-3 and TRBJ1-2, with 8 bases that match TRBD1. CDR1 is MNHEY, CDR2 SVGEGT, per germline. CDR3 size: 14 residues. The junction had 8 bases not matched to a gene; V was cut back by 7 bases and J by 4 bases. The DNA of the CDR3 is TGTGCCAGCACGAGACAGGGGTCGGCCTATGGCTACACCTTC. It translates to CASTRQGSAYGYTF.